Described below is a single T cell receptor (beta chain) sequence and its context. What it binds is not known. The record originates from a study of cytomegalovirus exposure and HLA in healthy donors. Findings and caveats of the study: In a later analysis, at a false discovery rate of 0.05, 17,000 or so TCR beta sequences were associated with HLA alleles. Follow-up analysis seemed to connect common viral pathogens with several of the most significant clusters identified.

The CDR3 covers 16 residues. The V gene's germline CDR1 is MNHEY and CDR2 SVGAGI. V lost 2 bases, J lost 5 bases, and 6 bases stayed unmatched. PCR used 60 Vbeta primers and 13 Jbeta primers. The data were produced by immunoSEQ multiplex PCR, yet TCRdb's version contains in-frame clones alone and is incomplete. The profile covers 150,000 or so clones, with about four fifths appearing a single time and roughly 2.8% taken by the ten largest. The V and J genes are TRBV6-5 and TRBJ2-2; 9 nucleotides align to TRBD2. This TCR came from a man aged 18 to 29 in good health and CMV-seronegative. Sequencing was carried out using PBMCs. In DNA form, the CDR3 reads TGTGCCAGCAGTTACGGAGCGGGGGGTCAAACCGGGGAGCTGTTTTTT. This sequence encodes CASSYGAGGQTGELFF.